What follows are 21 T cell receptor beta chains derived from one specimen sequenced in a study of blood T cells in healthy people across ages. The second PCR ran roughly 6 to 11 cycles with a sample-barcoded 5' primer and J-beta primers. TCRdb fed the 5' RACE reads into MiXCR, producing one record per CDR3 protein. The table has hundreds of thousands of distinct CDR3 sequences, 49% seen once; the top ten hold about 32%. Sequencing was carried out using blood. The receptors were sampled from a woman aged 55 to 70 in good health.

This rearrangement joins TRBV20-1 to TRBJ2-7; 7 nucleotides align to TRBD1. V lost 4 bases, J lost 2 bases, and 11 bases stayed unmatched. The CDR3 sequence is 15 residues long. Germline assignment: CDR1 DFQATT and CDR2 SNEGSKA (reference sequence). This chain's CDR3 is CSAIQADRAPYEQYF. CDR3 coding DNA: TGCAGTGCTATCCAAGCCGACAGGGCCCCCTACGAGCAGTACTTC.

This clonotype occurred a few times. This chain links TRBV7-2 with TRBJ2-1; possibly TRBD2 for D (6 bases). Germline CDR1 reads SGHTA; CDR2 reads FQGNSA. The length of the CDR3 is 14 residues. Trimming shortened V by 2 bases and J by 9 bases, and 14 bases separated the two germline ends. The CDR3 here is CASSLTWGGFEQFF. For the CDR3, the DNA is TGTGCCAGCAGCTTAACCTGGGGAGGTTTTGAGCAGTTCTTC. Using reference TRBV7-2 and TRBJ2-1 for the parts outside the CDR3, the full variable domain is GAGVSQSPSNKVTEKGKDVELRCDPISGHTALYWYRQSLGQGLEFLIYFQGNSAPDKSGLPSDRFSAERTGGSVSTLTIQRTQQEDSAVYLCASSLTWGGFEQFFGPGTRLTVL.

This clonotype appeared a few times. V usage is TRBV5-1 and J usage is TRBJ2-3, with D maybe TRBD2 (6 bases). Trimming shortened V by 3 bases and J by 0 bases, and 11 bases separated the two germline ends. This CDR3 has 15 residues. CDR1 is SGHRS and CDR2 is YFSETQ in the germline V gene. The CDR3 loop is CASSSTGLSTDTQYF. CDR3 nucleotides: TGCGCCAGCAGCTCGACGGGACTTAGCACAGATACGCAGTATTTT.

This rearrangement joins TRBV6-2 or TRBV6-3 to TRBJ2-5; D uncertain. With the DNA end fitting TRBJ2-7 better, the J assignment may be wrong. This CDR3 is built from 12 residues. Germline values: CDR1 MNHEY, CDR2 SVGEGT. The CDR3, as DNA: TGTGCCAGCAGTCCCCGACAAGACGAGCAGTACTTC. This gives the protein CASSPRQDEQYF.

This clonotype has only one observation. The gene calls are TRBV12-3 or TRBV12-4 and TRBJ2-1; D unclear. The CDR3 length is 11 residues. The V and J ends lost 6 bases and 9 bases respectively, with 9 bases between them. CDR3 sequence: CASRPTPEQFF. In DNA form, the CDR3 reads TGTGCCAGCAGGCCCACCCCTGAGCAGTTCTTC.

This clonotype occurred a few times. The V gene is TRBV5-1, the J gene TRBJ2-5; 8 bases are shared with TRBD1. The end of the DNA aligns better with TRBJ2-7, so the J call may be wrong. Germline V lookup: CDR1 SGHRS, CDR2 YFSETQ. This CDR3 comprises 15 residues. This CDR3 is CASSLGTGRDYEQYF. The CDR3 nucleotides read TGCGCCAGCAGCTTGGGGACAGGGAGAGACTACGAGCAGTACTTC.

The chain joins TRBV10-3 to TRBJ1-6; TRBD1 might be the D (5 bases). The V gene's germline CDR1 is ENHRY and CDR2 SYGVKD. This CDR3 region has 14 residues. The ends were cut back, 4 bases at V and 8 bases at J, with 12 bases in the middle. The CDR3 DNA is TGTGCCATCAGTGTCAGGGAGAGGGATTCACCCCTCCACTTT. This translates into CAISVRERDSPLHF.

This clonotype was recorded many times. CDR3 in DNA: TGTGCCAGCAGTTTCCGACCTCCTTTGGGACTCTATGGCTACACCTTC. Its protein is CASSFRPPLGLYGYTF. The rearrangement links TRBV28 to TRBJ1-2; D is perhaps TRBD1 (5 bases). Trimming left V 3 bases short and J 4 bases short, with 18 bases between. The CDR3 spans 16 residues. The germline CDR1 and CDR2 sequences are MDHEN and SYDVKM.

This sequence joins TRBV18 and TRBJ2-3; D possibly uses TRBD1 or TRBD2 (5 bases each). CDR3 length: 14 amino acids. CDR1 and CDR2 (germline): KGHSH, LQKENI. Between the trimmed V and J ends, which lost 0 bases and 6 bases, there was a span of 10 bases. CDR3 DNA sequence: TGTGCCAGCTCACCACCGGGACGCAGGGATACGCAGTATTTT. Protein: CASSPPGRRDTQYF.

This clonotype appeared a few times. The V call is TRBV15, the J call TRBJ2-7; D call uncertain. Germline loops: CDR1 LNHNV, CDR2 YYDKDF (reference sequence). The CDR3 runs to 12 residues. Trimming cost V 0 bases and J 4 bases, with 4 bases left between them. The CDR3 DNA sequence: TGTGCCACCAGCAGAGATCTTTACGAGCAGTACTTC. Encoded protein: CATSRDLYEQYF.

This chain connects TRBV7-8 to TRBJ2-7; D assignment may be TRBD1 or TRBD2 (5 bases each). Trimming removed 5 bases from V and 5 bases from J, with 13 bases in between. The CDR3 sequence is 13 residues long. CDR1 is SGHVS and CDR2 is FQNEAQ in the germline V gene. CDR3 sequence (DNA): TGTGCCAGCAGCGGACCCCGGGGCGACGAGCAGTACTTC. It translates to CASSGPRGDEQYF.

The genes are TRBV3-1 and TRBJ2-7; no clear D gene. Trimming took 8 bases from V and 3 from J, leaving 11 bases between them. The CDR3 is 12 residues long. The germline V gene has CDR1 LGHDT and CDR2 YNNKEL (reference sequence). In DNA form, the CDR3 reads TGTGCCAGCCAGTCCCCCATCTACGAGCAGTACTTC. This gives the protein CASQSPIYEQYF.

The table lists this clonotype with a few counts. The chain employs TRBV5-1 and TRBJ2-7; tentatively, D is TRBD2 (6 bases). The DNA matches TRBJ2-5 better at its end, which makes the J call doubtful. In germline, CDR1 is SGHRS, CDR2 YFSETQ. The CDR3 totals 16 residues. CDR3 in DNA: TGCGCCAGCAGCTTGGTCGGGGCGGGATCGGAAGAGACCCAGTACTTC. Translated: CASSLVGAGSEETQYF.

The DNA for the CDR3 is TGTGCCAGCAGCGTAGGCGGGATGGACATTCAGTACTTC. Protein product: CASSVGGMDIQYF. The V and J genes are TRBV9 and TRBJ2-4, with D possibly TRBD2 on 6 matching bases. CDR1 is SGDLS and CDR2 is YYNGEE in the germline V gene. CDR3 length equals 13 residues. Trimming cost V 0 bases and J 8 bases, with 9 bases left between them.

This rearrangement joins TRBV20-1 to TRBJ2-7; 11 bases fit TRBD2. Germline values: CDR1 DFQATT, CDR2 SNEGSKA (reference sequence). This CDR3 is built from 12 residues. CDR3 residues: CSTTSGNHEQYF. As DNA, the CDR3 is TGCAGCACGACTAGCGGGAACCACGAGCAGTACTTC.

This chain joins TRBV15 and TRBJ2-5; D is ambiguous. This CDR3 has 14 residues. Deletions cut 1 base from V and 1 base from J, with 7 bases between. Germline CDR1 is LNHNV and CDR2 is YYDKDF (reference sequence). The CDR3 DNA is TGTGCCACCAGCAGAGGGGCGGTCCAAGAGACCCAGTACTTC. This translates into CATSRGAVQETQYF.

The J gene is TRBJ2-5, the V gene TRBV20-1; D is perhaps TRBD2 (6 bases). The CDR3 has 14 residues. V was shortened by 2 bases and J by 11 bases, with 21 bases between the two germline ends. Germline CDR1 reads DFQATT; CDR2 reads SNEGSKA (reference sequence). DNA for the CDR3: TGCAGTGCTAGATTCTCTAGCGTTGTAGCTGAGCAGTACTTC. It yields the protein CSARFSSVVAEQYF.

This clonotype appeared a few times. The rearrangement uses TRBV4-3 and TRBJ2-2; D is uncertain. V was shortened by 1 base and J by 2 bases, with 8 bases between the two germline ends. CDR3 size: 15 residues. Germline V gene data show CDR1 as LGHNA and CDR2 as YSLEER. The CDR3: CASSQGTTNTGELFF. CDR3 in DNA: TGCGCCAGCAGCCAAGGGACCACTAACACCGGGGAGCTGTTTTTT.

CDR3 DNA: TGCAGCGTTCTTGGTAGTACGAACACCGGGGAGCTGTTTTTT. This translates into CSVLGSTNTGELFF. This chain links TRBV29-1 with TRBJ2-2; D not resolved. The CDR3 covers 14 residues. V gave up 5 bases and J gave up 0 bases, with 10 bases separating them. Germline CDR1 is SQVTM and CDR2 is ANQGSEA.

Ten or more counts support this clonotype. The chain couples TRBV28 to TRBJ2-1; D call uncertain. The V end lost 2 bases, the J end lost 9 bases, and 8 bases lay between the germline ends. This CDR3 spans 12 amino acids. Germline V lookup: CDR1 MDHEN, CDR2 SYDVKM. The CDR3 loop reads CASSLRVGEQFF. The CDR3 bases are TGTGCCAGCAGTTTAAGGGTTGGTGAGCAGTTCTTC.

On this clonotype itself: Being one base from a much bigger clone, this may be a read error. This chain joins TRBV20-1 and TRBJ1-1, with 8 bases aligning to TRBD1. This CDR3 contains 13 residues. Germline CDR1 reads DFQATT; CDR2 reads SNEGSKA (reference sequence). The J segment lost 6 bases and the V segment lost 5 bases, leaving 8 bases of the junction unmatched. The CDR3 reads CSAPRGQSAEAFF. As DNA, the CDR3 is TGCAGTGCTCCCAGGGGGCAGTCCGCTGAAGCTTTCTTT.